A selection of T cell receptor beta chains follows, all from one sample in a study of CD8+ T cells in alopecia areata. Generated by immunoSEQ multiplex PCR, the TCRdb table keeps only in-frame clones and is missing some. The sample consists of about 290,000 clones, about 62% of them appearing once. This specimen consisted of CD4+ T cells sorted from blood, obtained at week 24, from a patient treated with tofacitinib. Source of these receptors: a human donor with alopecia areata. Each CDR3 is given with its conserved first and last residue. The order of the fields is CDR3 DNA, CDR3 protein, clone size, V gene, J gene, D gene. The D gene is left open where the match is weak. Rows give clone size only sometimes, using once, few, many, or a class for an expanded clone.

TGCAGCGTAGGATCCGGGACAGGGGGCACTGGCTACACCTTC	CSVGSGTGGTGYTF	-	TRBV29-1	TRBJ1-2	TRBD1
TGTGCCAGCAGTGACGAGCCCGGGGCCCAAGAGACCCAGTACTTC	CASSDEPGAQETQYF	few	TRBV28	TRBJ2-5	-
TGTGCCAGCAGCCAAGATACCGAGAATACGCAGTATTTT	CASSQDTENTQYF	few	TRBV4-2	TRBJ2-3	-
TGTGCCAGCAGCTTACGACAGGGGGCCGGAGAGACCCAGTACTTC	CASSLRQGAGETQYF	-	TRBV7-9	TRBJ2-5	TRBD1
TGTGCCAGCAGCTTGGGACCACACAATGAGCAGTTCTTC	CASSLGPHNEQFF	few	TRBV11-1	TRBJ2-1	-
TGTGCCAGCAGCTTGGGACCGCCTTCCTACGAGCAGTACTTC	CASSLGPPSYEQYF	-	TRBV7-2	TRBJ2-7	-
TGTGCCATGGGACAGGGGAACACCGGGGAGCTGTTTTTT	CAMGQGNTGELFF	-	TRBV10-3	TRBJ2-2	TRBD1
TGTGCCAGCAGCCCCGCCGGGGGGCGAAATGGCTACACCTTC	CASSPAGGRNGYTF	-	TRBV14	TRBJ1-2	-
TGTGCCACCCGCCCGGGAGCTGGGGCCAACGTCCTGACTTTC	CATRPGAGANVLTF	-	TRBV10-3	TRBJ2-6	-
TGTGCCAGCAGTGGTCAAGAAGGTGCTCCTAACTATGGCTACACCTTC	CASSGQEGAPNYGYTF	-	TRBV2	TRBJ1-2	-
TGTGCCAGCAGTCTTCGACAGGGGGGATCCTACGAGCAGTACTTC	CASSLRQGGSYEQYF	few	TRBV27	TRBJ2-7	TRBD1
TGCGCCAGCAGCCCGGACGGCCTTAATACTAATGAGCAGTTCTTC	CASSPDGLNTNEQFF	-	TRBV5-1	TRBJ2-1	-
TGTGCCAGCAGCGTAGATCCCCTCGATTCACCCCTCCACTTT	CASSVDPLDSPLHF	-	TRBV9	TRBJ1-6	-
TGCGCCAGCAGCCCGCAGGACAGGGGGAATTCACCCCTCCACTTT	CASSPQDRGNSPLHF	-	TRBV5-1	TRBJ1-6	TRBD1
TGTGCCAGCAGCTTGAGCCTTCACGGGGAGCTGTTTTTT	CASSLSLHGELFF	-	TRBV5-6	TRBJ2-2	-
TGTGCCAGCAGCCGCGGGACAGAGACTGAAGCTTTCTTT	CASSRGTETEAFF	few	TRBV7-3	TRBJ1-1	TRBD1
TGTGCCTGGAGTGTACGTGGCGCCACAGATACGCAGTATTTT	CAWSVRGATDTQYF	-	TRBV30	TRBJ2-3	-
TGTGCCAGCAGCCTAGGACAGGGTTTGGTGGATACGCAGTATTTT	CASSLGQGLVDTQYF	few	TRBV5-6	TRBJ2-3	TRBD1
TGTGCCAGCAGTGAACTCACCGGGACAGGCAAAGAGACCCAGTACTTC	CASSELTGTGKETQYF	-	TRBV28	TRBJ2-5	TRBD1
TGTGCCTGGAGTGTGAGGGAAAACTATGGCTACACCTTC	CAWSVRENYGYTF	-	TRBV30	TRBJ1-2	-
TGTGCCAGCAGATACGACATGGGGGGGGACGAAAAACTGTTTTTT	CASRYDMGGDEKLFF	few	TRBV28	TRBJ1-4	-
TGTGCCAGCAGTGGCCAAGAGACCCAGTACTTC	CASSGQETQYF	-	TRBV6-1	TRBJ2-5	-
TGTGCCAGCAGCGTCGGGCTGGAGACGCAGGGCTACACCTTC	CASSVGLETQGYTF	-	TRBV9	TRBJ1-2	-
TGTGCCAGCAGCTTAAACAGGGTGGGCTATGGCTACACCTTC	CASSLNRVGYGYTF	-	TRBV7-2	TRBJ1-2	-
TGTGCCAGCAGCCAAGCGGGTGGCATTAATCAGCCCCAGCATTTT	CASSQAGGINQPQHF	once	TRBV14	TRBJ1-5	-
TGCAGCGTTGAAGATCCCGGGACTAGTGGGGCGGAGACCCAGTACTTC	CSVEDPGTSGAETQYF	-	TRBV29-1	TRBJ2-5	TRBD2
TGCGCCAGCAGCTTGGACAGGGGCGCTGAAGCTTTCTTT	CASSLDRGAEAFF	-	TRBV5-1	TRBJ1-1	TRBD1
TGTGCCTGGAGTGTCGTCAGGGCAGGAGGCGGCTACACCTTC	CAWSVVRAGGGYTF	-	TRBV30	TRBJ1-2	-
TGTGCCAGCAGCGCAGGGACGGCCCGGGATACGCAGTATTTT	CASSAGTARDTQYF	-	TRBV7-2	TRBJ2-3	-
TGTGCCAGCAGTGACTCTGGACAGGGGGCATCTGGCTACACCTTC	CASSDSGQGASGYTF	-	TRBV25-1	TRBJ1-2	TRBD1
TGTGCCAGCAGTTATGAGGGGACCGGGGCCAACGTCCTGACTTTC	CASSYEGTGANVLTF	-	TRBV6-5	TRBJ2-6	-
TGTGCCTGGAGTGGACAGGGAAGGGGTTTCTCAGATACGCAGTATTTT	CAWSGQGRGFSDTQYF	-	TRBV30	TRBJ2-3	TRBD1
TGTGCCAGCAGCTTACGGCAGGGGGACACCGGGGAGCTGTTTTTT	CASSLRQGDTGELFF	-	TRBV7-3	TRBJ2-2	TRBD1
TGTGCCAGCAGCTTAGATGGGACAGGGAAAGCTTTCTTT	CASSLDGTGKAFF	-	TRBV11-3	TRBJ1-1	TRBD1
TGCAGCGTTGAAGCGGGGCCCGGCTACACCTTC	CSVEAGPGYTF	-	TRBV29-1	TRBJ1-2	-
TGCAGCGTTCCGGACCAGACTGAAGCTTTCTTT	CSVPDQTEAFF	once	TRBV29-1	TRBJ1-1	-
TGCAGCGTCAGCGACTTCGAAAGAAGCTCCTACGAGCAGTACTTC	CSVSDFERSSYEQYF	few	TRBV29-1	TRBJ2-7	-
TGCGCCAGCAGGGAACAGGGGTCAAACTATGGCTACACCTTC	CASREQGSNYGYTF	-	TRBV10-2	TRBJ1-2	TRBD1
TGTGCCAGCAGCTCACTCTCGGGGGAGACCCAGTACTTC	CASSSLSGETQYF	-	TRBV2	TRBJ2-5	-